The rows below give T cell receptor beta chains drawn from one sample of a study of cytomegalovirus exposure and HLA in healthy donors. The table came from immunoSEQ multiplex PCR; TCRdb's copy has only in-frame clones and leaves some out. The data hold about 130,000 clones, with 55% to 75% observed a single time. Sequenced: PBMCs. Receptors originate from a human donor in good health. CDR3s include the opening cysteine and the closing phenylalanine or tryptophan. D genes are given only for firm matches. Size tells how often a clone was seen (once, few, many) or the class of an expanded clone, and some rows leave it out.

j_call: TRBJ2-5; d_call: TRBD1; v_call: TRBV6-5; clone_size: -; cdr3_aa: CASSHLRGLQETQYF; cdr3_nt: TGTGCCAGCAGCCATCTGAGGGGGCTCCAAGAGACCCAGTACTTC
j_call: TRBJ1-5; d_call: TRBD1; v_call: TRBV6-1; clone_size: -; cdr3_aa: CASSDLGRGEPQHF; cdr3_nt: TGTGCCAGCAGTGATCTGGGCAGGGGGGAGCCCCAGCATTTT
j_call: TRBJ1-1; d_call: TRBD1; v_call: TRBV10-3; clone_size: few; cdr3_aa: CASSESGTGNTEAFF; cdr3_nt: TGTGCCAGCAGTGAATCCGGGACAGGGAACACTGAAGCTTTCTTT
j_call: TRBJ2-7; d_call: -; v_call: TRBV6-5; clone_size: few; cdr3_aa: CASSSPTNTYEQYF; cdr3_nt: TGTGCCAGCAGTTCACCGACAAATACCTACGAGCAGTACTTC
j_call: TRBJ1-5; d_call: -; v_call: TRBV30; clone_size: -; cdr3_aa: CAWRAGFSNQPQHF; cdr3_nt: TGTGCCTGGAGAGCAGGGTTCAGCAATCAGCCCCAGCATTTT
j_call: TRBJ1-1; d_call: TRBD1; v_call: TRBV6-5; clone_size: few; cdr3_aa: CASSRTGGPEAFF; cdr3_nt: TGTGCCAGCAGTCGGACAGGAGGGCCTGAAGCTTTCTTT
j_call: TRBJ2-5; d_call: -; v_call: TRBV6-6; clone_size: few; cdr3_aa: CASVLVETQYF; cdr3_nt: TGTGCCAGCGTCCTAGTAGAGACCCAGTACTTC
j_call: TRBJ2-7; d_call: TRBD1; v_call: TRBV28; clone_size: -; cdr3_aa: CASSAGQVKYECF; cdr3_nt: TGTGCCAGCAGCGCTGGACAGGTCAAGTATGAATGCTTC
j_call: TRBJ1-6; d_call: TRBD1; v_call: TRBV5-4; clone_size: -; cdr3_aa: CASSTDRGSYNSPLHF; cdr3_nt: TGTGCCAGCAGCACCGACAGGGGCTCCTATAATTCACCCCTCCACTTT
j_call: TRBJ2-7; d_call: TRBD2; v_call: TRBV19; clone_size: -; cdr3_aa: CASSAPGLAFGEQYF; cdr3_nt: TGTGCCAGTAGTGCCCCGGGACTAGCTTTCGGGGAGCAGTACTTC
j_call: TRBJ1-1; d_call: TRBD1; v_call: TRBV6-1; clone_size: -; cdr3_aa: CASSERAGGAFF; cdr3_nt: TGTGCCAGCAGTGAAAGGGCAGGGGGGGCTTTCTTT
j_call: TRBJ1-6; d_call: -; v_call: TRBV30; clone_size: -; cdr3_aa: CAWRAGVGSYNSPLHF; cdr3_nt: TGTGCCTGGAGGGCAGGGGTAGGCTCCTATAATTCACCCCTCCACTTT
j_call: TRBJ2-1; d_call: TRBD2; v_call: TRBV6-6; clone_size: -; cdr3_aa: CASSYLAGGKFF; cdr3_nt: TGTGCCAGCAGTTATCTAGCGGGGGGTAAGTTCTTC
j_call: TRBJ1-3; d_call: -; v_call: TRBV28; clone_size: -; cdr3_aa: CASRDGGVSGNTIYF; cdr3_nt: TGTGCCAGCAGGGATGGGGGGGTCTCTGGAAACACCATATATTTT
j_call: TRBJ2-5; d_call: TRBD1; v_call: TRBV14; clone_size: -; cdr3_aa: CASSPRTGGRETQYF; cdr3_nt: TGTGCCAGCAGCCCTCGGACAGGGGGAAGAGAGACCCAGTACTTC
j_call: TRBJ1-5; d_call: -; v_call: TRBV4-1; clone_size: -; cdr3_aa: CASSQVQGYNQPQHF; cdr3_nt: TGCGCCAGCAGCCAAGTCCAGGGATATAATCAGCCCCAGCATTTT
j_call: TRBJ2-1; d_call: -; v_call: TRBV5-1; clone_size: -; cdr3_aa: CASSSGDSNEQFF; cdr3_nt: TGCGCCAGCAGCTCGGGGGACAGCAATGAGCAGTTCTTC
j_call: TRBJ1-5; d_call: -; v_call: TRBV19; clone_size: -; cdr3_aa: CASLDPYRVSNQPQHF; cdr3_nt: TGTGCCAGCCTAGACCCTTACAGGGTTAGCAATCAGCCCCAGCATTTT
j_call: TRBJ2-1; d_call: TRBD2; v_call: TRBV9; clone_size: -; cdr3_aa: CASSVAVTSGKYNEQFF; cdr3_nt: TGTGCCAGCAGCGTAGCTGTGACTAGCGGGAAATACAATGAGCAGTTCTTC